A selection of T cell receptor beta chains follows, all from one sample in a study of blood T cell repertoires in COVID-19. Data came from immunoSEQ multiplex PCR; TCRdb stores just in-frame clones and leaves some out. The sample consists of tens of thousands of clones, roughly four fifths of them appearing once. The material sequenced was peripheral blood. These receptors originate from a man in his 60s with acute or convalescent COVID-19. CDR3s include the opening cysteine and the closing phenylalanine or tryptophan. Each record gives: clone size, J gene, V gene, D gene, CDR3 DNA, CDR3 protein. A D gene is named only where the DNA matches it firmly. Size values are once, few and many counts, or a class for expanded clones, and some rows have none.

NA,TRBJ2-7,TRBV6-5,TRBD2,TGTGCCAGCAGTATTCTAGCGGGGACCTACGAGCAGTACTTC,CASSILAGTYEQYF
NA,TRBJ1-2,TRBV28,TRBD1,TGTGCCAGCAGACCTACCGGGACAGTAATCTCCTATGGCTACACCTTC,CASRPTGTVISYGYTF
NA,TRBJ1-1,TRBV6-2/TRBV6-3,NA,TGTGCCAGCAGTGGTGACTTTGGCCTTCCCACTGAAGCTTTCTTT,CASSGDFGLPTEAFF
NA,TRBJ2-1,TRBV29-1,TRBD2,TGCAGCGTTGTGTGGGAGGGGACCGAGCAGTTCTTC,CSVVWEGTEQFF
NA,TRBJ1-1,TRBV30,NA,TGTGCCTGGAGTGTAGGGGGGGCCACTGAAGCTTTCTTT,CAWSVGGATEAFF
few,TRBJ1-2,TRBV12-3/TRBV12-4,TRBD1,TGTGCCAGCAGTTTGTCTACAGGGGCTGGCTACACCTTC,CASSLSTGAGYTF
NA,TRBJ2-3,TRBV10-1,NA,TGCGCCAGCAGTGCAGACAAGACCACAGATACGCAGTATTTT,CASSADKTTDTQYF
once,TRBJ1-5,TRBV28,TRBD1,TGTGCCAGCAGCCTTACATCCGGGACAGGGGGCATCGATCAGCCCCAGCATTTT,CASSLTSGTGGIDQPQHF
NA,TRBJ1-4,TRBV6-6,NA,TGTGCCAGCAGTTTTAGTGAAAAACTGTTTTTT,CASSFSEKLFF
NA,TRBJ2-5,TRBV3-1/TRBV3-2,NA,TGTGCCAGCAGCCAAGTAGGCCAGCGAGGTGAGACCCAGTACTTC,CASSQVGQRGETQYF
NA,TRBJ1-1,TRBV30,NA,TGTGCCTGGAGTGTAGGGGAAGCGAACACTGAAGCTTTCTTT,CAWSVGEANTEAFF
NA,TRBJ1-6,TRBV27,NA,TGTGCCAGCAGTTTATATGGGGCGGCCATTAATTCACCCCTCCACTTT,CASSLYGAAINSPLHF
few,TRBJ2-5,TRBV7-3,NA,TGTGCCAGCAGCGCCCAGGGTGAAGAGACCCAGTACTTC,CASSAQGEETQYF
NA,TRBJ1-4,TRBV19,TRBD1,TGTGCCAGTAGACAGGGGGCAACTAATGAAAAACTGTTTTTT,CASRQGATNEKLFF
NA,TRBJ1-2,TRBV2,TRBD1,TGTGCCAGCAGATTAGGGGGCGTTGGCTACACCTTC,CASRLGGVGYTF
NA,TRBJ2-7,TRBV4-1,TRBD2,TGCGCCAGCAGCCAAGATCTGGCGGGGGGCCTCTACGAGCAGTACTTC,CASSQDLAGGLYEQYF
NA,TRBJ2-7,TRBV28,NA,TGTGCCAGCAGTTTACCCCAGGGATTGCTTTACGAGCAGTACTTC,CASSLPQGLLYEQYF
NA,TRBJ2-3,TRBV5-1,TRBD2,TGCGCCAGCAGCCCCGGGAATAGCGGGGGGAGCACAGATACGCAGTATTTT,CASSPGNSGGSTDTQYF
NA,TRBJ1-1,TRBV7-3,NA,TGTGCCAGCAGCTTAACGTCCGGGTCCGCTGAAGCTTTCTTT,CASSLTSGSAEAFF
NA,TRBJ1-5,TRBV19,NA,TGTGCCAGTTGGAGGGAGGATAGCAATCAGCCCCAGCATTTT,CASWREDSNQPQHF
NA,TRBJ1-3,TRBV3-1/TRBV3-2,TRBD1,TGTGCCAGCAGCCATCTGGGGGACAGTTCTGGAAACACCATATATTTT,CASSHLGDSSGNTIYF
NA,TRBJ1-5,TRBV12-3/TRBV12-4,NA,TGTGCCAGCGGGAGAGGGGGATACCAGCCCCAGCATTTT,CASGRGGYQPQHF
once,TRBJ2-7,TRBV6-2/TRBV6-3,TRBD2,TGTGCCAGCAGTTTTAGCGGGGTAGCCGAGCAGTACTTC,CASSFSGVAEQYF
NA,TRBJ1-3,TRBV30,NA,TGTGCCTGGAGTGTGGACTACTCTGGAAACACCATATATTTT,CAWSVDYSGNTIYF
NA,TRBJ1-4,TRBV6-5,NA,TGTGCCAGCATGACCCCCGGAGGGCTCGAAAAACTGTTTTTT,CASMTPGGLEKLFF
NA,TRBJ2-3,TRBV29-1,NA,TGCAGCGTTGAGCGGGACACAGATACGCAGTATTTT,CSVERDTDTQYF
NA,TRBJ2-7,TRBV7-2,TRBD2,TGTGCCAGCAGCTCGGGACTAGCGGTAAACTACGAGCAGTACTTC,CASSSGLAVNYEQYF
NA,TRBJ1-1,TRBV7-8,NA,TGTGCCAGCAGCTTAGTCGGGGGGGGTAACACTGAAGCTTTCTTT,CASSLVGGGNTEAFF
few,TRBJ2-2,TRBV27,TRBD1,TGTGCCAGCAGTTTGGACAGGGCCACCGGGGAGCTGTTTTTT,CASSLDRATGELFF
NA,TRBJ1-1,TRBV19,TRBD1,TGTGCCAGTAGTATAGGACAGGGCCTGAACACTGAAGCTTTCTTT,CASSIGQGLNTEAFF
NA,TRBJ2-5,TRBV4-1,TRBD1,TGCGCCAGCAGCCAAGAAAGGGGGACAGTCCAAGAGACCCAGTACTTC,CASSQERGTVQETQYF